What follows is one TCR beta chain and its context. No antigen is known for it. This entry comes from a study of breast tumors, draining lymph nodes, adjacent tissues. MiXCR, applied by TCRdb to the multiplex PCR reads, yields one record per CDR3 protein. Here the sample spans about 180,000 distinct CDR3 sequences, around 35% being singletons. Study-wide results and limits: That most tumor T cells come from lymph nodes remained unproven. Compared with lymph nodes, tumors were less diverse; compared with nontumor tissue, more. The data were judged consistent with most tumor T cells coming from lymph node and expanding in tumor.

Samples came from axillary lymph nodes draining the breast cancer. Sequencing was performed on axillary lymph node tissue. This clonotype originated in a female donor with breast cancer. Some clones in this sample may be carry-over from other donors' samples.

The CDR3 spells CASSQVDILTGELFF. For the CDR3, the DNA is TGCGCCAGCAGCCAAGTGGATATCCTCACCGGGGAGCTGTTTTTT. V gene TRBV4-1 combines with J gene TRBJ2-2; D is unclear. The V and J ends lost 1 base and 4 bases respectively, with 10 bases between them. The CDR3 loop spans 15 amino acids. Germline values: CDR1 MGHRA, CDR2 YSYEKL.